The next 26 T cell receptor beta chains were all read from a single sample in a study of response to subunit inactivated influenza vaccine. In TCRdb, the RT-PCR reads were re-called with MiXCR into one record per CDR3 protein. The table lists fewer than 700,000 distinct CDR3 sequences, around 13% of them singletons, with about an eighth in the top ten. This specimen consisted of PBMCs from blood, obtained more than 35 days after vaccination. The receptors shown here come from a man in his fifties who received an inactivated influenza vaccine.

V and J are TRBV28 and TRBJ1-5; a weak D match, TRBD1 (5 bases). CDR1 and CDR2 from the germline V gene are MDHEN and SYDVKM. V lost 1 base and J 5 bases, leaving 9 bases between the germline ends. The CDR3 has 14 residues. The CDR3 sequence: CASSLLWGHQPQHF. The CDR3 nucleotides read TGTGCCAGCAGTTTATTATGGGGCCATCAGCCCCAGCATTTT.

This clonotype showed up just a few times. This chain connects TRBV20-1 to TRBJ2-1; 7 bases agree with TRBD1. This CDR3 has 15 amino acids. Germline V gene data show CDR1 as DFQATT and CDR2 as SNEGSKA (reference sequence). The V gene end was trimmed by 6 bases and the J gene end by 3 bases; junction bases not matched to a gene: 11. In nucleotides, the CDR3 is TGCAGTGCAAACACAGGGACAGACTTCTACAATGAGCAGTTCTTC. Protein: CSANTGTDFYNEQFF.

This clonotype occurred a few times. The chain recombines TRBV4-2 with TRBJ2-5; 7 bases agree with TRBD2. V was clipped by 0 bases and J by 5 bases; unmatched bases: 9. The germline CDR1 and CDR2 sequences are LGHNA and YNFKEQ. This CDR3 contains 16 residues. Here the CDR3 DNA reads TGTGCCAGCAGCCAAGATTATCGGCGGGGGAGGGAGACCCAGTACTTC. Protein: CASSQDYRRGRETQYF.

This clonotype came up a few times. V is TRBV24-1 and J is TRBJ2-5; 9 bases are shared with TRBD1. CDR3 size: 16 residues. Trimming cost V 4 bases and J 5 bases; bases outside gene matches: 10. Germline V gene data show CDR1 as KGHDR and CDR2 as SFDVKD. The CDR3, as DNA: TGTGCCACCAGTGAGGGGGGGACAGGGACGGGGGAGACCCAGTACTTC. This codes for CATSEGGTGTGETQYF.

This chain links TRBV7-2 with TRBJ2-7; D remains ambiguous. The CDR3 extends over 15 amino acids. Germline V gene data show CDR1 as SGHTA and CDR2 as FQGNSA. The germline V and J ends were trimmed by 1 base and 2 bases, with 12 bases remaining between them. CDR3 coding DNA: TGTGCCAGCAGCTTAGTCGCGGCCTTAACCTACGAGCAGTACTTC. It is translated as CASSLVAALTYEQYF.

This clonotype was detected only a few times. The chain joins TRBV20-1 to TRBJ2-3; 7 positions agree with TRBD1. V shed 2 bases and J 2 bases; nucleotides not matched to a gene: 4. Germline values: CDR1 DFQATT, CDR2 SNEGSKA (reference sequence). This CDR3 has 14 residues. CDR3 sequence (DNA): TGCAGTGCTAGAAGGGGGCCCCCCACAGATACGCAGTATTTT. Amino acids: CSARRGPPTDTQYF.

The table lists this clonotype with a few counts. This sequence joins TRBV27 and TRBJ2-7; no definite D call. The length of the CDR3 is 11 residues. Germline assignment: CDR1 MNHEY and CDR2 SMNVEV (reference sequence). V was pared by 5 bases and J by 3 bases, with 5 bases between. The CDR3 here is CASSNNYEQYF. DNA for the CDR3: TGTGCCAGCAGTAACAACTACGAGCAGTACTTC.

This sequence joins TRBV9 and TRBJ2-1, with D perhaps assigned TRBD1 or TRBD2 (5 bases each). V was shortened by 6 bases and J by 0 bases, with 10 bases between the two germline ends. The CDR3 runs 14 residues. The germline V gene encodes CDR1 SGDLS and CDR2 YYNGEE. The CDR3 coding sequence is TGTGCCAGCAATGGGGGTTTCTCCTACAATGAGCAGTTCTTC. The encoded protein is CASNGGFSYNEQFF.

The chain has TRBV12-3 or TRBV12-4 and TRBJ2-3; no firm D call. The CDR3 loop spans 14 amino acids. The V gene lost 4 bases and the J gene lost 0 bases, with 8 bases spanning the gap. The CDR3 DNA is TGTGCCAGCAGTTCACGCCGAAGCACAGATACGCAGTATTTT. Translation gives CASSSRRSTDTQYF.

This clonotype was seen more than once but under ten times. This rearrangement joins TRBV6-1 to TRBJ2-3, with a weak D call TRBD2 (5 bases). This CDR3 is 15 amino acids long. V was pared by 6 bases and J by 2 bases, with 15 bases between. Looked up from germline, CDR1 is MNHNS and CDR2 is SASEGT. CDR3 loop: CASSSLGLATDTQYF. The CDR3 nucleotides are TGTGCCAGCAGCTCCCTCGGGCTAGCCACAGATACGCAGTATTTT.

This chain connects TRBV6-1 to TRBJ1-1, with a possible D match to TRBD1 (5 bases). CDR3 length equals 14 residues. Germline-derived CDR1 and CDR2 are MNHNS and SASEGT. Trimming removed 7 bases from V and 0 bases from J, with 12 bases in between. Written as DNA, the CDR3 is TGTGCCAGCATTCGCGGGGGGGTGAACACTGAAGCTTTCTTT. Its protein is CASIRGGVNTEAFF.

The rearrangement joins TRBV5-1 to TRBJ2-6; TRBD1 or TRBD2 may be the D gene (5 bases each). This CDR3 contains 17 residues. Germline V CDR1 and CDR2: SGHRS, YFSETQ. V lost 2 bases to trimming and J lost 0 bases, with 12 bases between them. CDR3 bases: TGCGCCAGCAGCTTAGAGGGACGGACCTCTGGGGCCAACGTCCTGACTTTC. Its translation is CASSLEGRTSGANVLTF.

The J gene is TRBJ2-7, the V gene TRBV18, with 10 bases matching TRBD1. The V and J ends lost 5 bases and 4 bases, in that order; junction bases with no gene match: 8. The CDR3 consists of 15 residues. Looked up from germline, CDR1 is KGHSH and CDR2 is LQKENI. The CDR3 protein is CASSVSGTGVYEQYF. CDR3 DNA sequence: TGTGCCAGCTCAGTGTCAGGGACAGGGGTATACGAGCAGTACTTC.

This clonotype has at least ten counts. This chain connects TRBV4-2 to TRBJ2-7; unclear D gene. The germline CDR1 and CDR2 sequences are LGHNA and YNFKEQ. CDR3 length equals 15 residues. The ends were cut back, 1 base at V and 5 bases at J, with 15 bases in the middle. The CDR3 sequence: CASSQGGSKVNEQYF. In nucleotides, the CDR3 is TGTGCCAGCAGCCAAGGGGGATCTAAGGTCAACGAGCAGTACTTC.

V usage is TRBV18 and J usage is TRBJ2-1; D remains ambiguous. Deletions cut 2 bases from V and 0 bases from J, with 11 bases between. Germline lookup yields CDR1 KGHSH and CDR2 LQKENI. CDR3 length: 16 residues. The CDR3 region has the DNA TGTGCCAGCTCACCAGTGGCACGGAGCTCCTACAATGAGCAGTTCTTC. Protein: CASSPVARSSYNEQFF.

This sequence joins TRBV6-1 and TRBJ2-3, with 7 bases that match TRBD2. Germline V gene sequence: CDR1 MNHNS, CDR2 SASEGT. The trim removed 4 bases at V and 0 bases at J, leaving 7 bases unmatched. This CDR3 spans 16 amino acids. Here the CDR3 DNA reads TGTGCCAGCAGTGTGGTAGCGGGTCCTAGCACAGATACGCAGTATTTT. The encoded protein is CASSVVAGPSTDTQYF.

This clonotype was observed at least ten times. This chain joins TRBV12-3 or TRBV12-4 and TRBJ2-1; D tentatively reads TRBD1 or TRBD2 (6 bases each). The ends were cut back, 1 base at V and 9 bases at J, with 13 bases in the middle. The length of the CDR3 is 14 residues. In nucleotides, the CDR3 is TGTGCCAGCAGTTTAGAAGGGGGGCGGGGTGAGCAGTTCTTC. Translated: CASSLEGGRGEQFF.

This clonotype is a singleton in its sample. The rearrangement joins TRBV7-2 to TRBJ2-6; TRBD1 aligns across 11 bases. V shed 5 bases and J 0 bases; nucleotides not matched to a gene: 3. CDR1 SGHTA and CDR2 FQGNSA come from the germline V gene. The CDR3 length is 17 residues. Written as DNA, the CDR3 is TGTGCCAGCAGCCCCGGACAGGGGGCCTCTGGGGCCAACGTCCTGACTTTC. It yields the protein CASSPGQGASGANVLTF. Using reference TRBV7-2 and TRBJ2-6 for the parts outside the CDR3, the full variable domain is GAGVSQSPSNKVTEKGKDVELRCDPISGHTALYWYRQSLGQGLEFLIYFQGNSAPDKSGLPSDRFSAERTGGSVSTLTIQRTQQEDSAVYLCASSPGQGASGANVLTFGAGSRLTVL.

This clonotype was seen a single time. The chain carries TRBV6-5 and TRBJ2-7; 8 nucleotides line up with TRBD1. Germline V lookup: CDR1 MNHEY, CDR2 SVGAGI. The J segment lost 0 bases and the V segment lost 4 bases, leaving 5 bases of the junction unmatched. CDR3 size: 15 residues. The CDR3 nucleotides read TGTGCCAGCAGTTCCGGGGGACAGGACTCCTACGAGCAGTACTTC. Its translation: CASSSGGQDSYEQYF.

This clonotype has at least ten counts. This chain connects TRBV18 to TRBJ2-4; 8 bases match TRBD1. The CDR3 length is 16 residues. V was pared by 6 bases and J by 0 bases, with 7 bases of the junction left unmatched. Per germline, CDR1 KGHSH and CDR2 LQKENI. The CDR3 spells CASSRGQGLAKNIQYF. The CDR3 nucleotides are TGTGCCAGCTCCCGTGGACAGGGTCTAGCCAAAAACATTCAGTACTTC.

This chain joins TRBV3-1 and TRBJ2-1; D unresolved. V was cut by 2 bases and J by 0 bases, with 17 bases left in between. Germline V CDR1 and CDR2: LGHDT, YNNKEL (reference sequence). The CDR3 length is 18 residues. CDR3 DNA sequence: TGTGCCAGCAGCCAATATCCGGCAGACCTAAGCTCCTACAATGAGCAGTTCTTC. Translation: CASSQYPADLSSYNEQFF.

This clonotype has a handful of counts. V usage is TRBV7-2 and J usage is TRBJ2-5; D unclear. Germline V gives CDR1 SGHTA, CDR2 FQGNSA. Trimming left V 5 bases short and J 9 bases short, with 28 bases between. The CDR3 extends over 17 amino acids. The CDR3 spells CASSKRSQSSNPRPQYF. The CDR3 DNA reads TGTGCCAGCAGCAAGAGGAGTCAGTCGAGCAATCCACGGCCCCAGTACTTC. Using reference TRBV7-2 and TRBJ2-5 for the parts outside the CDR3, the full variable domain is GAGVSQSPSNKVTEKGKDVELRCDPISGHTALYWYRQSLGQGLEFLIYFQGNSAPDKSGLPSDRFSAERTGGSVSTLTIQRTQQEDSAVYLCASSKRSQSSNPRPQYFGPGTRLLVL.

This clonotype was found many times. The J gene is TRBJ1-1, the V gene TRBV12-3 or TRBV12-4, with unresolved D. The CDR3 contains 14 residues. V was shortened by 1 base and J by 4 bases, with 10 bases between the two germline ends. The CDR3 region is CASSLDGSATEAFF. The CDR3 DNA follows: TGTGCCAGCAGTTTAGATGGCAGCGCCACTGAAGCTTTCTTT.

The chain combines TRBV2 with TRBJ2-7; no clear D. This CDR3 spans 14 amino acids. Germline CDR1 SNHLY, CDR2 FYNNEI. V was pared by 4 bases and J by 6 bases, with 16 bases between. Here the CDR3 reads CASSVQAGVGEQYF. DNA for the CDR3: TGTGCCAGCAGTGTCCAGGCCGGTGTGGGCGAGCAGTACTTC.

This clonotype was seen many times. V and J are TRBV11-2 and TRBJ2-5; 11 bases line up with TRBD1. Trimming at V came to 5 bases and at J to 5 bases, leaving 10 bases not matched to a gene. The CDR3 has 16 amino acids. CDR1 and CDR2 from the germline V gene are SGHAT and FQNNGV. The CDR3 DNA follows: TGTGCCAGCAGCCACGGGACAGGGGGATTTATGGAGACCCAGTACTTC. Translating it yields CASSHGTGGFMETQYF.

This clonotype was detected many times. The rearrangement uses TRBV29-1 and TRBJ2-2; a possible D gene is TRBD1 (6 bases). Germline V gives CDR1 SQVTM, CDR2 ANQGSEA. Trimming stripped 6 bases from V and 5 bases from J, with 10 bases between. The CDR3 has 12 residues. The CDR3 spells CSVIQGTGELFF. In nucleotides, the CDR3 is TGCAGCGTGATACAGGGTACCGGGGAGCTGTTTTTT.